This TCR beta chain was profiled in a study of cytotoxic CD8 clonotypes in ibrutinib-treated CLL. For the study at large: There were, on average, over 250,000 productive templates and approximately 94,000 productive rearrangements per sample.

V gave up 5 bases and J gave up 4 bases; unmatched junction bases: 11. CDR1 and CDR2 (germline): LNHDA, SQIVND (reference sequence). This CDR3 region has 18 residues. Measured with immunoSEQ multiplex PCR; TCRdb has only the in-frame clones, and not every one. The profile shows about 130,000 clones, about 79% of them singletons. This chain uses TRBV19 with TRBJ2-1, with TRBD2 identical over 13 bases. Sequences were derived from PBMCs, sampled after 12 months of ibrutinib treatment. This clonotype was sampled from a human donor with chronic lymphocytic leukemia. CDR3 loop: CASSLLRTSGRTYNEQFF. CDR3 in DNA: TGTGCCAGTAGTCTCCTTCGGACTAGCGGGAGAACGTACAATGAGCAGTTCTTC.